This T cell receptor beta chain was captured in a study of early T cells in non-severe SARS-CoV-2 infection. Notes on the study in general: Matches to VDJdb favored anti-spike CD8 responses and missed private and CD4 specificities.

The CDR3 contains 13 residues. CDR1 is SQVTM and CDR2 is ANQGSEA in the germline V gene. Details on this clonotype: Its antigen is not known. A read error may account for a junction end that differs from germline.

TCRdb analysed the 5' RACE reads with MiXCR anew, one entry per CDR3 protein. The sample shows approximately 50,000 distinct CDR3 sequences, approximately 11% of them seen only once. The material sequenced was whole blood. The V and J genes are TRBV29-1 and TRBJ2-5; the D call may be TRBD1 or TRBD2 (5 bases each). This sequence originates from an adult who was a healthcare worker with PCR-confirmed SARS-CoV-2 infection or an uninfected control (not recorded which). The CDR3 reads CGVDKQGGETQYF. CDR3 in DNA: TGCGGCGTTGACAAGCAGGGCGGGGAGACCCAGTACTTC.